The 6 T cell receptor beta chains below come from one sample, sequenced in a study of CD8 T cells in Susac syndrome. Random hexamers served to reverse transcribe about 0.5 to 1 ug RNA. Each CDR3 protein is one row after TCRdb ran MiXCR on the immunoSEQ multiplex PCR reads. The profile shows hundreds of thousands of distinct CDR3 sequences, 65% to 90% of them singletons. Sample: CD8+ T cells from PBMCs. The receptors here all came from a human donor with multiple sclerosis.

The V call is TRBV7-9, the J call TRBJ2-1; 15 nucleotides align to TRBD2. CDR3 size: 18 residues. The V segment lost 1 base and the J segment 4 bases; nucleotides outside the gene matches: 5. Per germline, CDR1 SEHNR and CDR2 FQNEAQ (reference sequence). CDR3 sequence: CASSLVLGTSGRYNEQFF. The CDR3 region has the DNA TGTGCCAGCAGCTTAGTGCTGGGGACTAGCGGGAGGTACAATGAGCAGTTCTTC.

The J gene is TRBJ1-1, the V gene TRBV28; D is unclear. The CDR3 contains 15 residues. CDR1 is MDHEN, CDR2 SYDVKM, per germline. The V gene lost 1 base and the J gene lost 0 bases, with 9 bases spanning the gap. The CDR3 DNA is TGTGCCAGCAGTTTATTTTTGAAGATGAACACTGAAGCTTTCTTT. Protein sequence: CASSLFLKMNTEAFF.

The chain employs TRBV28 and TRBJ1-1; D unclear. V was clipped by 5 bases and J by 2 bases, with 15 bases between them. The CDR3 contains 15 residues. CDR1 MDHEN and CDR2 SYDVKM come from the germline V gene. CDR3: CASSLEPIDNTEAFF. CDR3 bases: TGTGCCAGCAGTCTTGAGCCAATCGATAACACTGAAGCTTTCTTT.

This clonotype appeared once. The chain links TRBV5-6 to TRBJ2-7, with 7 bases lining up with TRBD1. The trim removed 0 bases at V and 0 bases at J, leaving 6 bases unmatched. Germline CDR1 reads SGHDT; CDR2 reads YYEEEE. This CDR3 is built from 16 residues. The CDR3, as DNA: TGTGCCAGCAGCTTGGGGGCCGGGACAGCCTCCTACGAGCAGTACTTC. Its translation is CASSLGAGTASYEQYF. The variable domain in full, with the rest retrieved from reference TRBV5-6 and TRBJ2-7, is DAGVTQSPTHLIKTRGQQVTLRCSPKSGHDTVSWYQQALGQGPQFIFQYYEEEERQRGNFPDRFSGHQFPNYSSELNVNALLLGDSALYLCASSLGAGTASYEQYFGPGTRLTVT.

This clonotype has a single count. The CDR3: CASSRNLAGLKFEQYF. The DNA for the CDR3 is TGTGCCAGCAGCCGAAACCTCGCGGGACTTAAATTCGAGCAGTACTTC. This chain connects TRBV7-9 to TRBJ2-7, with a tentative D call TRBD2 (6 bases). The V gene's germline CDR1 is SEHNR and CDR2 FQNEAQ (reference sequence). Trimming cost V 5 bases and J 6 bases, with 23 bases left between them. CDR3 length equals 16 residues.

J is TRBJ2-3 and V is TRBV20-1; a possible D gene is TRBD2 (6 bases). CDR3 length: 14 amino acids. Per the germline V gene, CDR1 is DFQATT and CDR2 is SNEGSKA (reference sequence). Trimming pared 5 bases from V and 3 bases from J, leaving 15 bases between. CDR3 in amino acids: CSAPDSGVTDTQYF. The DNA for the CDR3 is TGCAGTGCTCCGGACTCGGGGGTGACAGATACGCAGTATTTT.